This TCR beta chain is from a study of PD-1 blockade in classical Hodgkin lymphoma. Notes on the study in general: Baseline diversity resembling that of newly diagnosed patients was seen in complete responders. Patients who initiated nivolumab within 1 year of ASCT were excluded.

Clones were sequenced by immunoSEQ multiplex PCR, and TCRdb holds only the in-frame ones, with some missing. The sample has about 150,000 clones; just under 80% are singletons. All patients relapsed after autologous stem cell transplantation, and brentuximab vedotin exposure varied. Best responses fell into complete response, partial response or progressive disease. V trimming: 0 bases; J trimming: 8 bases; junction bases outside the gene matches: 7. The CDR3 consists of 15 residues. Looked up from germline, CDR1 is LGHNA and CDR2 is YSLEER. As concerns this clone: The antigen is unknown.

The sample in question was peripheral blood mononuclear cells (PBMCs), obtained before the second cycle of nivolumab. The clonotype originates from a human donor with classical Hodgkin lymphoma. The chain recombines TRBV4-3 with TRBJ1-2, with 9 bases that match TRBD1. This CDR3 is CASSQDRDRVYGYTF. CDR3 DNA sequence: TGCGCCAGCAGCCAAGATAGGGACAGGGTCTACGGCTACACCTTC.